This T cell receptor (beta chain) was sequenced for a study of Graves' ophthalmopathy and Graves' hyperthyroidism. General study points: Ophthalmopathy versus stable hyperthyroidism: 13-signature model gave 85% to 90% sensitivity, just under 82% specificity.

About this clonotype itself: Its antigen is still unknown. A much larger clone differs from this one at a single base, so this may be a read error.

Amplifying from RNA transcripts, the study obtained TCR beta CDR3 regions. In the first round, RT-PCR was carried out with HTBI primers, and a multiplex PCR formed the second round. MiXCR was run by TCRdb on the multiplex PCR reads, yielding one entry per CDR3 protein. The sample lists around 1.1 million distinct CDR3 sequences; around a third were seen once. V was shortened by 0 bases and J by 6 bases, with 12 bases between the two germline ends. The germline CDR1 and CDR2 sequences are LGHNA and YSLEER. This CDR3 spans 15 amino acids. Sample: peripheral blood or thyroid tissue (not recorded which). V gene TRBV4-3 combines with J gene TRBJ1-5, with D unclear. This TCR was recovered from an adult man with Graves' hyperthyroidism. This chain's CDR3 is CASSQDGVLVQPQHF. Written as DNA, the CDR3 is TGCGCCAGCAGCCAAGATGGGGTCTTAGTTCAGCCCCAGCATTTT.